This entry describes one T cell receptor beta chain. The antigen remains unidentified. The junction shows a germline mismatch at one end, possibly a read error. Germline V gene lookup returns CDR1 SGDLS and CDR2 YYNGEE. The CDR3 covers 14 residues. The naive CD8 subset, CD45RO-negative cells positively selected for CCR7, excluded terminally differentiated effector memory CD45RA+ cells. The data derive from a study of shared clonotypes between healthy human individuals. Broader study findings: It was observed that roughly 5.5% of naive CD4 clonotypes were shared across several donors. Tissues were not sampled, only blood, and their repertoires likely differ.

Some clones are missing from TCRdb's copy, which holds only in-frame ones; the method was immunoSEQ multiplex PCR. Among approximately 600,000 clones listed, 90% to 95% were seen once. This TCR came from a woman in her twenties or thirties in good health. The chain is built from TRBV9 and TRBJ1-1, with unresolved D. Sequencing was carried out using naive CD8+ T cells sorted from blood. The CDR3 DNA is TGTGCCAGCGGCGTAGGTAACACGGGCACTGAAGCTTTCTTT. Its protein product is CASGVGNTGTEAFF.